The TCR beta chain under discussion was sequenced for a study of cytotoxic CD8 clonotypes in ibrutinib-treated CLL. Investigators sourced approximately 2 micrograms of genomic DNA from cryopreserved PBMCs for TCR beta libraries. Profiling relied on immunoSEQ multiplex PCR, and the TCRdb table lists in-frame clones only, not all of them. The data show nearly 100,000 clones, about 72% seen once. Germline V lookup: CDR1 SGDLS, CDR2 YYNGEE. V shed 0 bases, J shed 4 bases, and the junction held 3 bases outside the gene matches. There are 16 residues in the CDR3. The chain combines TRBV9 with TRBJ2-1, with 11 bases matching TRBD2. The receptor's source is a human donor with chronic lymphocytic leukemia. Source: PBMCs, taken after 12 months of ibrutinib treatment. In nucleotides, the CDR3 is TGTGCCAGCAGCGTAGCTACTAGCGGGGGATACAATGAGCAGTTCTTC. Residues: CASSVATSGGYNEQFF.